Following are 13 T cell receptor beta chains from one sample sequenced in a study of molecular identifiers for immune sequencing clone quantification (dated by TCRdb to 2017 to 2018). Library generation was performed with PCR. Sequencing instrument: NextSeq 500. TCRdb ran its own pipeline on the public reads, namely fastp trimming at Q25 and MiXCR clone calling, and kept in-frame beta chains. CDR3 protein duplicates are merged, each entry listing the most common genes and DNA. Present in this sample are nearly 55,000 distinct CDR3 sequences, 36% of which were seen just once. The top ten clones comprise 3% to 4% of the sample. Material for sequencing was naive CD8+ T cells from blood, with Jurkat cell RNA spiked in. The cell subset or site label, as the study defines it: FACS-sorted CD8+CD4-CCR7+CD45RA+ naive T cells. The receptors shown here come from a human donor in good health. Some libraries in this study had Jurkat cell RNA spiked in.

The chain is built from TRBV5-6 and TRBJ2-5, with D possibly called TRBD1 or TRBD2 (6 bases each). The CDR3 length is 14 residues. CDR1 and CDR2 from the germline V gene are SGHDT and YYEEEE. The ends were cut back, 0 bases at V and 7 bases at J, with 13 bases in the middle. CDR3: CASSLVGGGGTQYF. As DNA, the CDR3 is TGTGCCAGCAGCTTGGTCGGGGGCGGAGGGACCCAGTACTTC.

This clonotype was seen ten or more times. The V call is TRBV13, the J call TRBJ2-3; 10 nucleotides align to TRBD1. The ends lost 4 bases at V and 5 bases at J; junction bases unmatched: 9. Germline values: CDR1 PRHDT, CDR2 FYEKMQ (reference sequence). The CDR3 runs 16 residues. DNA for the CDR3: TGTGCCAGCAGCTCCAGACAGGGGGCGGAGGTAGATACGCAGTATTTT. Residues: CASSSRQGAEVDTQYF.

V gene TRBV4-3 combines with J gene TRBJ2-6; D is unresolved. With 1 base removed from V and 3 bases from J, the gap between germline ends came to 7 bases. Per germline, CDR1 LGHNA and CDR2 YSLEER. This CDR3 region has 15 residues. CDR3 in DNA: TGCGCCAGCAGCCAAGCGGTCGTTGGGGCCAACGTCCTGACTTTC. This sequence encodes CASSQAVVGANVLTF.

The V gene is TRBV5-1, the J gene TRBJ2-2, with TRBD2 matching over 8 bases. V lost 2 bases and J lost 9; bases outside the gene matches: 12. The CDR3 has 16 residues. CDR1 is SGHRS and CDR2 is YFSETQ in the germline V gene. The CDR3 nucleotides read TGCGCCAGCAGCTTTGGACTAGCAACTTCTATCCGGGAGCTGTTTTTT. Translation: CASSFGLATSIRELFF. The whole variable domain, remainder taken from reference TRBV5-1 and TRBJ2-2, is KAGVTQTPRYLIKTRGQQVTLSCSPISGHRSVSWYQQTPGQGLQFLFEYFSETQRNKGNFPGRFSGRQFSNSRSEMNVSTLELGDSALYLCASSFGLATSIRELFFGEGSRLTVL.

This chain uses TRBV7-9 with TRBJ1-1, with 11 nucleotides matching TRBD1. Per the germline V gene, CDR1 is SEHNR and CDR2 is FQNEAQ (reference sequence). Trimming removed 5 bases from V and 4 bases from J; junction bases left unmatched: 6. The CDR3 has 15 amino acids. In nucleotides, the CDR3 is TGTGCCAGCAGCCCCGGACAGGGGGCCTTCACTGAAGCTTTCTTT. It encodes CASSPGQGAFTEAFF.

Note on this clonotype: A read error is possible here, since a much larger clone lies one base away. The rearrangement links TRBV2 to TRBJ1-2; 8 nucleotides agree with TRBD1. The CDR3 has 16 amino acids. Germline lookup yields CDR1 SNHLY and CDR2 FYNNEI. The DNA of the CDR3 is TGTGTCAGCAGTGTAAACTCCGGACAGGGCGTCAATGGCTACACCTTC. It encodes CVSSVNSGQGVNGYTF.

This sequence joins TRBV4-3 and TRBJ2-1; TRBD2 might be the D (5 bases). The germline V gene encodes CDR1 LGHNA and CDR2 YSLEER. Trimming took 0 bases from V and 3 from J, leaving 15 bases between them. The CDR3 has 17 residues. The CDR3 protein is CASSQDMTRAFYNEQFF. CDR3 nucleotide sequence: TGCGCCAGCAGCCAAGATATGACGCGGGCTTTCTACAATGAGCAGTTCTTC.

Comments on this clonotype: This may be a read error, as it is one base from a much larger clone. CDR3 sequence reads: CASSQDDGSTDAQYF. The CDR3 coding sequence is TGCGCCAGCAGCCAAGACGACGGAAGCACAGATGCGCAGTATTTT. This rearrangement joins TRBV4-1 to TRBJ2-3; no definite D call. CDR1 and CDR2 from the germline V gene are MGHRA and YSYEKL. The CDR3 is 15 residues long.

V is TRBV4-3 and J is TRBJ2-5; 8 bases match TRBD1. Germline V gene sequence: CDR1 LGHNA, CDR2 YSLEER. This CDR3 contains 15 residues. Trimming took 0 bases from V and 6 from J; bases not matched to a gene: 6. The CDR3 is CASSQDSTRGQTQYF. CDR3 sequence (DNA): TGCGCCAGCAGCCAAGACTCGACCAGGGGGCAGACCCAGTACTTC.

Many counts were recorded for this clonotype. The chain joins TRBV12-3 or TRBV12-4 to TRBJ2-3; 12 nucleotides line up with TRBD2. V lost 5 bases to trimming and J lost 2 bases; unmatched junction nucleotides: 8. CDR3 length: 17 residues. The DNA for the CDR3 is TGTGCCAGCAGTCACGACCGACTAGCGGGAGTCACAGATACGCAGTATTTT. This sequence encodes CASSHDRLAGVTDTQYF.

Concerning this clonotype itself: Compared with germline, one end of the junction differs, possibly owing to a read error. CDR3 region: CASRQGLGTEAFF. The CDR3 DNA reads TGCGCCAGCCGCCAAGGATTGGGAACTGAAGCTTTCTTT. This chain links TRBV4-1 with TRBJ1-1; D remains ambiguous. Germline assignment: CDR1 MGHRA and CDR2 YSYEKL. This CDR3 has 13 residues.

This clonotype was seen only a few times. A much larger clone sits a single nucleotide away, making a read error possible. The genes are TRBV5-3 and TRBJ2-5, with TRBD2 matching 9 bases. TRBV5-3 qualifies as an ORF whose function is uncertain. The length of the CDR3 is 17 residues. As DNA, the CDR3 is TGTGCCAGCAGCTTGGCCCAAAGCGGGGGGTACCAAGAGACCCAGTACTTC. Translating it yields CASSLAQSGGYQETQYF.

This clonotype was seen a few times. The chain couples TRBV4-2 to TRBJ2-7; D is undetermined. Between the trimmed V and J ends, which lost 1 base and 1 base, there was a span of 5 bases. The CDR3 loop spans 13 amino acids. Germline CDR1 and CDR2: LGHNA and YNFKEQ. The CDR3 reads CASSQGPSYEQYF. CDR3 coding DNA: TGTGCCAGCAGCCAAGGACCATCCTACGAGCAGTACTTC.